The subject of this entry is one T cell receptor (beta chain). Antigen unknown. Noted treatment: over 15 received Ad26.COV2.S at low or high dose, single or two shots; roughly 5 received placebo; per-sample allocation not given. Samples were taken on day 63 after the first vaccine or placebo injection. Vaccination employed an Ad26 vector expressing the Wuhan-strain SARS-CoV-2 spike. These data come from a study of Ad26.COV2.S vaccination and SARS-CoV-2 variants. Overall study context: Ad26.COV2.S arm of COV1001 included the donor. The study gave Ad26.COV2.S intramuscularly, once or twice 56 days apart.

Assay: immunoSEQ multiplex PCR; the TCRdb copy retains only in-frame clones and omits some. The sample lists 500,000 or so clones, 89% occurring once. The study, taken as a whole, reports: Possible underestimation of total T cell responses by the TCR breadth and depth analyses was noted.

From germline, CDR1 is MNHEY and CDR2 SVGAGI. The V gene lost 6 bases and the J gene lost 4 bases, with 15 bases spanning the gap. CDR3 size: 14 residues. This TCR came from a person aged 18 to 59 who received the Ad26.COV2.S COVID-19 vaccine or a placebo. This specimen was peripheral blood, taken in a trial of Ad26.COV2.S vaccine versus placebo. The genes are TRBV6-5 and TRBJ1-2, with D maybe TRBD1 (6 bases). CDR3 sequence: CASSYLRGRYGYTF. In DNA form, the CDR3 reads TGTGCCAGCAGCTACCTACGGGGGCGCTATGGCTACACCTTC.